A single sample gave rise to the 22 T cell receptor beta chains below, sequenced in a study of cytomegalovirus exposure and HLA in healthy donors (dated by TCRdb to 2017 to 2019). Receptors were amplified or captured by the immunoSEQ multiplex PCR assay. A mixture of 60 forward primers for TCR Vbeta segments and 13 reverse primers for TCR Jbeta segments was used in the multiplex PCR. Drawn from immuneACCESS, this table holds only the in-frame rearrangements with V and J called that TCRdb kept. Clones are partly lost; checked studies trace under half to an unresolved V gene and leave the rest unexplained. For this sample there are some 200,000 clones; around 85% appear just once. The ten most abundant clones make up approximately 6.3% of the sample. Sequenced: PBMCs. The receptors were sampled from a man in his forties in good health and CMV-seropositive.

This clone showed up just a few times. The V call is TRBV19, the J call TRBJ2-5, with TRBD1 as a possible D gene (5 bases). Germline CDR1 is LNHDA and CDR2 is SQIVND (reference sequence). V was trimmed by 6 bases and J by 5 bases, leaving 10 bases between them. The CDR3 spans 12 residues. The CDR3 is CASSPGWETQYF. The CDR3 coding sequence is TGTGCCAGTAGCCCAGGGTGGGAGACCCAGTACTTC.

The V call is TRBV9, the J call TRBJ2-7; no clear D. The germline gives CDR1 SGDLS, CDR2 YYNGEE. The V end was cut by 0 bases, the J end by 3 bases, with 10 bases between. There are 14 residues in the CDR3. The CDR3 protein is CASSVAGQDYEQYF. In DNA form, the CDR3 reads TGTGCCAGCAGCGTAGCTGGCCAAGACTACGAGCAGTACTTC.

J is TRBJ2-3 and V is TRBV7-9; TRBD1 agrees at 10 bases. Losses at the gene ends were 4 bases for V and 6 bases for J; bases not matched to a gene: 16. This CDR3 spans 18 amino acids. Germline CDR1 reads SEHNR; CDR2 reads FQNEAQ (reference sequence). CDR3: CASSSYPNRDRGGDTQYF. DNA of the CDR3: TGTGCCAGCAGCTCCTACCCGAACCGGGACAGGGGCGGGGATACGCAGTATTTT.

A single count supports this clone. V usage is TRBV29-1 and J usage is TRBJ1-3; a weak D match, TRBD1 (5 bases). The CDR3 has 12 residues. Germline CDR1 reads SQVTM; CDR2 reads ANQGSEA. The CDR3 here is CRSTVAGNTIYF. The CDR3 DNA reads TGCAGATCGACAGTCGCCGGAAACACCATATATTTT.

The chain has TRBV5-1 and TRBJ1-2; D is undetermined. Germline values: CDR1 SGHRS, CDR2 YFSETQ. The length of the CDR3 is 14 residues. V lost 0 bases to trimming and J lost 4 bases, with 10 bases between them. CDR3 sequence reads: CASSLVVGSYGYTF. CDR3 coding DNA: TGCGCCAGCAGCTTGGTCGTGGGCAGCTATGGCTACACCTTC.

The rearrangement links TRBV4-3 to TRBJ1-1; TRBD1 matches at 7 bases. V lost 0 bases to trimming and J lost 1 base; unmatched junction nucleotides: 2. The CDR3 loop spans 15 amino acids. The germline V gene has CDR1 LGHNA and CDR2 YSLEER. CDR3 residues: CASSQDRTGNTEAFF. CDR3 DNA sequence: TGCGCCAGCAGCCAAGATCGGACAGGGAACACTGAAGCTTTCTTT.

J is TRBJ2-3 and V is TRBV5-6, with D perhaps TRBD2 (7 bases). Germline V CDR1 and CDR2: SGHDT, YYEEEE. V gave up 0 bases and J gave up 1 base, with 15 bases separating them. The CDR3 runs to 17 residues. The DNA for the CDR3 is TGTGCCAGCAGCTTGGAAGGGGGGGGGACGGGCACAGATACGCAGTATTTT. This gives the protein CASSLEGGGTGTDTQYF.

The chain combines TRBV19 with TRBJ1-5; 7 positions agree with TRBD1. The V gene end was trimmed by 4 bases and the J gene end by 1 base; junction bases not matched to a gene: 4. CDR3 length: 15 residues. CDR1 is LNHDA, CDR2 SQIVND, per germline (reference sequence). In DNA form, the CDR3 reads TGTGCCAGTAGTACGACAGGGTTGAGCAATCAGCCCCAGCATTTT. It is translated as CASSTTGLSNQPQHF. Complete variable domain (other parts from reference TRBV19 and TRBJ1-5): DGGITQSPKYLFRKEGQNVTLSCEQNLNHDAMYWYRQDPGQGLRLIYYSQIVNDFQKGDIAEGYSVSREKKESFPLTVTSAQKNPTAFYLCASSTTGLSNQPQHFGDGTRLSIL.

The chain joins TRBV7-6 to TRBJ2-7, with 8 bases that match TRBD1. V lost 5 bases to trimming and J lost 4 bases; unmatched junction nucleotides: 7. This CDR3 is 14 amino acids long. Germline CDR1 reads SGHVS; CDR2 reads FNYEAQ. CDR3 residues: CASSQRQGKYEQYF. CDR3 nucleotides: TGTGCCAGCAGCCAACGACAGGGGAAATACGAGCAGTACTTC.

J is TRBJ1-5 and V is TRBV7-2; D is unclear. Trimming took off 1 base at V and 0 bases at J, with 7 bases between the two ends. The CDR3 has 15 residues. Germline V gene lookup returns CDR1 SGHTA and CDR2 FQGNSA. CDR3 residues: CASSLGANSNQPQHF. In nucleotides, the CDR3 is TGTGCCAGCAGCTTAGGGGCGAATAGCAATCAGCCCCAGCATTTT.

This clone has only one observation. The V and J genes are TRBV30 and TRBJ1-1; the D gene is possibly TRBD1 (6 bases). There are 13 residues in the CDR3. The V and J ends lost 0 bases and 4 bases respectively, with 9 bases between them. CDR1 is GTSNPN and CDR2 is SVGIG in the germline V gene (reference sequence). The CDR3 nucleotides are TGTGCCTGGAGTGTGGAAGGGGGCACTGAAGCTTTCTTT. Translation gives CAWSVEGGTEAFF.

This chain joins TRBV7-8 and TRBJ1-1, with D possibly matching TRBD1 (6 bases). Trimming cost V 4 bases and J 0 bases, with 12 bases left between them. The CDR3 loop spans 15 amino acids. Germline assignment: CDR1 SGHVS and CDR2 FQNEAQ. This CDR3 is CASSWTEGMNTEAFF. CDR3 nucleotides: TGTGCCAGCAGCTGGACAGAAGGCATGAACACTGAAGCTTTCTTT.

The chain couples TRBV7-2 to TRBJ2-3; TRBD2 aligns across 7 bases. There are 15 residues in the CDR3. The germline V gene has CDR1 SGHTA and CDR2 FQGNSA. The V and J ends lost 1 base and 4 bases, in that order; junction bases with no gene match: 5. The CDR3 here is CASSLVSSGPDTQYF. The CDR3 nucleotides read TGTGCCAGCAGCTTAGTCTCTAGCGGACCAGATACGCAGTATTTT.

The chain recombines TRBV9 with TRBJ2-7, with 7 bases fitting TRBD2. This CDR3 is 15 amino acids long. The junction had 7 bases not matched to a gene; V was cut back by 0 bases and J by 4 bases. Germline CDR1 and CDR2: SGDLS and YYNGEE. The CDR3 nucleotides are TGTGCCAGCAGCGTAGCTGTGGGGGGGATATACGAGCAGTACTTC. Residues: CASSVAVGGIYEQYF. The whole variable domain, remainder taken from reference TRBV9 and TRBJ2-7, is DSGVTQTPKHLITATGQRVTLRCSPRSGDLSVYWYQQSLDQGLQFLIQYYNGEERAKGNILERFSAQQFPDLHSELNLSSLELGDSALYFCASSVAVGGIYEQYFGPGTRLTVT.

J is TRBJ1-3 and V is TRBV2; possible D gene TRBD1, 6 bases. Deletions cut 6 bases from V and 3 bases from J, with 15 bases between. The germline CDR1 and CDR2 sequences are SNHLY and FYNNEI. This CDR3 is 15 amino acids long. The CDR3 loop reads CASSPWTALGNTIYF. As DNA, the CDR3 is TGTGCCAGCAGCCCGTGGACAGCTCTTGGAAACACCATATATTTT.

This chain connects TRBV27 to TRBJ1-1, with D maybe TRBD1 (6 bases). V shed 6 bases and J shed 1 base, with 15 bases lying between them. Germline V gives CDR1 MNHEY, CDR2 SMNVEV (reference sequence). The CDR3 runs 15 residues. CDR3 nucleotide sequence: TGTGCCAGCAGATCGTTACAGGGTACGAACACTGAAGCTTTCTTT. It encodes CASRSLQGTNTEAFF.

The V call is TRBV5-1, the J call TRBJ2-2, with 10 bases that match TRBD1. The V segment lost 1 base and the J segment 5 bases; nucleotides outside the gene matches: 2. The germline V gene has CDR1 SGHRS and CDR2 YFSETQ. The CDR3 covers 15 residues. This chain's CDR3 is CASSLKGQGTGELFF. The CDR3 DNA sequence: TGCGCCAGCAGCTTGAAGGGACAGGGGACCGGGGAGCTGTTTTTT.

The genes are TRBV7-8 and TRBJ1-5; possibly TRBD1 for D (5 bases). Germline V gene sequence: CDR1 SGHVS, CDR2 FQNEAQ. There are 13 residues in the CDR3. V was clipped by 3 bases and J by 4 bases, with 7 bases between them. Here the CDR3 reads CASSFNRNQPQHF. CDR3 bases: TGTGCCAGCAGCTTTAACAGGAATCAGCCCCAGCATTTT.

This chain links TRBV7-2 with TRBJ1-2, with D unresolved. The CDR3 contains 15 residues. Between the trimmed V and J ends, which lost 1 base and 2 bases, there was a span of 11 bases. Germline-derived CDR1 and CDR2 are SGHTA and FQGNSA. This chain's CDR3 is CASSLVRLSNYGYTF. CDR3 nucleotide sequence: TGTGCCAGCAGCTTAGTTCGACTTTCAAACTATGGCTACACCTTC.

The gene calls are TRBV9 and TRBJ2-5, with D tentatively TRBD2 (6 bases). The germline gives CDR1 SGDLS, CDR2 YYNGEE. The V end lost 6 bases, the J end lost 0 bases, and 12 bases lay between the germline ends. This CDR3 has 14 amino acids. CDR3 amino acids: CASTRGTYQETQYF. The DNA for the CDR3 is TGTGCCAGCACTCGGGGGACGTACCAAGAGACCCAGTACTTC. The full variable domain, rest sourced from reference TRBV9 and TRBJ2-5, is DSGVTQTPKHLITATGQRVTLRCSPRSGDLSVYWYQQSLDQGLQFLIQYYNGEERAKGNILERFSAQQFPDLHSELNLSSLELGDSALYFCASTRGTYQETQYFGPGTRLLVL.

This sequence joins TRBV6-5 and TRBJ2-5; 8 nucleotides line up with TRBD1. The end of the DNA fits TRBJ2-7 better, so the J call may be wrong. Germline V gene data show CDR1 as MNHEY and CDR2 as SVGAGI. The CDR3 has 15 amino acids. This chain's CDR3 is CASSSYRDRFDEQYF. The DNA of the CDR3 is TGTGCCAGCAGTTCTTACCGGGACAGGTTCGACGAGCAGTACTTC.

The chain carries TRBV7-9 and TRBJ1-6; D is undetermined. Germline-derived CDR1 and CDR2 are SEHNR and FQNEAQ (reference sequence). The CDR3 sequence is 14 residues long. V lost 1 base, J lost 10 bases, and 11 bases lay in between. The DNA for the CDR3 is TGTGCCAGCAGCTTAGGGGGTGAGGGCTCACCCCTCCACTTT. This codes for CASSLGGEGSPLHF.